The next 14 T cell receptor beta chains were all read from a single sample in a study of shared clonotypes between healthy human individuals. Assay: immunoSEQ multiplex PCR; the TCRdb copy retains only in-frame clones and omits some. This sample has under 2.5 million clones; just under 95% occur once, and the top ten carry around 0.38%. The sample comprised naive CD4+ T cells from PBMCs. Subset described: CD45RA+ positively selected. The source is a man younger than 35 in good health. Some clones in this sample may be carry-over from other donors' samples.

The chain has TRBV7-9 and TRBJ2-1; D unclear. V was trimmed by 5 bases and J by 15 bases, leaving 8 bases between them. The length of the CDR3 is 9 residues. Germline CDR1 SEHNR, CDR2 FQNEAQ (reference sequence). For the CDR3, the DNA is TGTGCCAGCAGCCCGAGGAGGTTCTTC. Translation gives CASSPRRFF.

The chain recombines TRBV5-6 with TRBJ1-1; no firm D call. The CDR3 sequence is 13 residues long. V gave up 4 bases and J gave up 0 bases, with 7 bases separating them. Per the germline V gene, CDR1 is SGHDT and CDR2 is YYEEEE. The CDR3 is CASSVEVNTEAFF. CDR3 nucleotide sequence: TGTGCCAGCAGCGTAGAAGTGAACACTGAAGCTTTCTTT.

The chain carries TRBV28 and TRBJ1-1, with TRBD1 as a possible D gene (5 bases). With 1 base removed from V and 10 bases from J, the gap between germline ends came to 10 bases. The CDR3 contains 12 residues. Germline V gene sequence: CDR1 MDHEN, CDR2 SYDVKM. CDR3 protein: CASSLLGLIAFF. In DNA, the CDR3 is TGTGCCAGCAGTTTATTGGGACTGATAGCTTTCTTT.

The chain is built from TRBV6-1 and TRBJ1-2, with D perhaps matching TRBD1 (5 bases). Germline assignment: CDR1 MNHNS and CDR2 SASEGT. CDR3 length equals 15 residues. Trimming removed 10 bases from V and 0 bases from J, with 18 bases in between. CDR3 residues: CATTLGGSANYGYTF. The CDR3 DNA reads TGTGCCACCACACTGGGGGGATCCGCTAACTATGGCTACACCTTC.

The chain has TRBV18 and TRBJ1-1, with 7 bases that match TRBD1. V gave up 3 bases and J gave up 3 bases; unmatched junction bases: 7. The CDR3 runs 15 residues. In germline, CDR1 is KGHSH, CDR2 LQKENI. CDR3 nucleotide sequence: TGTGCCAGCTCACCCACGACAGGGACGGACACTGAAGCTTTCTTT. Residues: CASSPTTGTDTEAFF.

The CDR3 protein is CASSVLGTSSYEQYF. CDR3 sequence (DNA): TGTGCCAGCAGCGTACTGGGCACCAGCTCCTACGAGCAGTACTTC. The rearrangement links TRBV9 to TRBJ2-7; D ambiguous. V was trimmed by 1 base and J by 0 bases, leaving 11 bases between them. The CDR3 is made up of 15 amino acids. Germline V CDR1 and CDR2: SGDLS, YYNGEE.

The chain joins TRBV6-5 to TRBJ1-2; no clear D. Trimming removed 6 bases at V and 1 base at J, with 12 bases between. This CDR3 comprises 14 residues. Germline V lookup: CDR1 MNHEY, CDR2 SVGAGI. Here the CDR3 reads CASRPEAGNYGYTF. The CDR3 DNA reads TGTGCCAGCAGACCCGAGGCGGGTAACTATGGCTACACCTTC.

In this sample, this clone turned up once. This chain connects TRBV2 to TRBJ2-1, with a tentative D call TRBD1 (6 bases). CDR1 is SNHLY, CDR2 FYNNEI, per germline. Trimming shortened V by 7 bases and J by 4 bases, and 11 bases separated the two germline ends. This CDR3 is built from 13 residues. CDR3 DNA: TGTGCCAGCAACCAAGGACAGTACAATGAGCAGTTCTTC. Residues: CASNQGQYNEQFF.

Only one count was recorded for this clone. This chain joins TRBV6-1 and TRBJ1-3; TRBD1 is a possible D gene (5 bases). Per the germline V gene, CDR1 is MNHNS and CDR2 is SASEGT. CDR3 length: 14 residues. V lost 4 bases to trimming and J lost 1 base, with 8 bases between them. DNA of the CDR3: TGTGCCAGCAGTGTACAGGATTCTGGAAACACCATATATTTT. It encodes CASSVQDSGNTIYF.

This rearrangement joins TRBV18 to TRBJ2-7; tentative D call: TRBD2 (6 bases). V lost 5 bases, J lost 7 bases, and 18 bases lay in between. Germline CDR1 KGHSH, CDR2 LQKENI. There are 14 residues in the CDR3. The chain's CDR3 is CASSSGEHGGEQYF. The CDR3 bases are TGTGCCAGCTCATCGGGGGAGCATGGGGGAGAGCAGTACTTC.

This rearrangement joins TRBV6-4 to TRBJ1-1; D perhaps matches TRBD1 (5 bases). The germline CDR1 and CDR2 sequences are MRHNA and SNTAGT. V was trimmed by 4 bases and J by 1 base, leaving 13 bases between them. This CDR3 is built from 15 residues. The CDR3 DNA sequence: TGTGCCAGCAGTGCTTCCACAGGTCCGAACACTGAAGCTTTCTTT. Its translation: CASSASTGPNTEAFF.

The J gene is TRBJ2-2, the V gene TRBV19, with D perhaps assigned TRBD1 or TRBD2 (6 bases each). Looked up from germline, CDR1 is LNHDA and CDR2 is SQIVND (reference sequence). Trimming took 5 bases from V and 6 from J, leaving 16 bases between them. The CDR3 consists of 15 residues. CDR3 in amino acids: CASSHVPRGPGELFF. As DNA, the CDR3 is TGTGCCAGTAGTCATGTACCACGGGGGCCCGGGGAGCTGTTTTTT.

The chain links TRBV7-6 to TRBJ2-5; D call uncertain. Trimming removed 3 bases from V and 10 bases from J, with 9 bases in between. CDR1 and CDR2 from the germline V gene are SGHVS and FNYEAQ. The CDR3 sequence is 11 residues long. CDR3 sequence: CASSFTADQYF. Written as DNA, the CDR3 is TGTGCCAGCAGCTTTACGGCCGACCAGTACTTC.

The chain employs TRBV30 and TRBJ2-1; TRBD2 aligns across 16 bases. This CDR3 is 17 amino acids long. CDR1 is GTSNPN and CDR2 is SVGIG in the germline V gene (reference sequence). Unmatched junction bases numbered 10, after V lost 3 bases and J lost 8 bases. The CDR3 here is CAWRKPGLAGGPDEQFF. For the CDR3, the DNA is TGTGCCTGGAGAAAACCGGGACTAGCGGGAGGGCCAGATGAGCAGTTCTTC.